Given below is one TCR beta chain in context. The length of the CDR3 is 16 residues. Germline CDR1 reads SEHNR; CDR2 reads FQNEAQ (reference sequence). V lost 3 bases, J lost 2 bases, and 5 bases stayed unmatched. Measured with immunoSEQ multiplex PCR; TCRdb has only the in-frame clones, and not every one. Counted here are 150,000 to 200,000 clones, around 82% occurring once; the ten biggest clones make up around 16%. Across fewer than 25 US areas, participants ranged in age from 18 to 89 years. The sample belongs to a study of blood T cell repertoires in COVID-19. On the study more broadly: PBMCs, B-cell-depleted T cells, or T cells provided the cDNA or gDNA that made up the material.

This rearrangement joins TRBV7-9 to TRBJ2-3, with TRBD2 matching over 10 bases. Source material: PBMCs or T cells enriched from blood (not recorded which). The sequence was collected from a woman between 45 and 60 years old with acute COVID-19. DNA for the CDR3: TGTGCCAGCAGCTTGCTTAGCGGGGGGTTCACAGATACGCAGTATTTT. It yields the protein CASSLLSGGFTDTQYF.